The rows below give T cell receptor beta chains drawn from one sample of a study of blood T cell repertoires in COVID-19. Clones were sequenced by immunoSEQ multiplex PCR, and TCRdb holds only the in-frame ones, with some missing. The sample has 200,000 to 300,000 clones; about 83% are singletons. Sequenced input: peripheral blood. Every receptor here comes from a man at least 80 years old with acute or convalescent COVID-19. The CDR3 runs from the conserved cysteine through the conserved F or W. Fields, in order: clone size, D gene, V gene, J gene, CDR3 DNA, CDR3 protein. D genes are given only for firm matches. The size of a clone is reported for some rows only, either as once, few or many, or as a class for expanded clones.

.,.,TRBV18,TRBJ2-3,TGTGCCAGCTCACTACAGGACAGCACAGATACGCAGTATTTT,CASSLQDSTDTQYF
.,.,TRBV3-1/TRBV3-2,TRBJ2-7,TGTGCCAGCAGCTCCTATTACGAGCAGTACTTC,CASSSYYEQYF
.,.,TRBV7-9,TRBJ1-3,TGTGCCAGCAGCTTAGAAGGGGGTATATATTTT,CASSLEGGIYF
.,TRBD1,TRBV9,TRBJ2-7,TGTGCCAGCAGCCTCCGGACAGGGGGCTCCTACGAGCAGTACTTC,CASSLRTGGSYEQYF
.,TRBD2,TRBV9,TRBJ2-3,TGTGCCAGCAGCTTCTCTAGCGGGAGGGACACAGATACGCAGTATTTT,CASSFSSGRDTDTQYF
.,TRBD2,TRBV13,TRBJ2-1,TGTGCCAGCAGTCGTACTAGCGCTTACAATGAGCAGTTCTTC,CASSRTSAYNEQFF
once,.,TRBV27,TRBJ1-1,TGTGCCAGCTGCTACCGACACTCGTCCACTGAAGCTTTCTTT,CASCYRHSSTEAFF
.,TRBD1,TRBV28,TRBJ2-7,TGTGCCAGCACGCTTCAGGGGGCCTCTTACGAGCAGTACTTC,CASTLQGASYEQYF
.,TRBD2,TRBV7-6,TRBJ2-3,TGTGCCAGCAGCGCCTGGACTAGCGGCGGCGCAGATACGCAGTATTTT,CASSAWTSGGADTQYF
.,.,TRBV3-1/TRBV3-2,TRBJ2-7,TGTGCCAGCAGCCAAGAACCTGGCAGGGGGGCCTACGAGCAGTACTTC,CASSQEPGRGAYEQYF
.,TRBD1,TRBV4-3,TRBJ1-6,TGCGCCAGCAGCCTTTTATCGGACAGGGCCGTGGAAGGTTCACCCCTCCACTTT,CASSLLSDRAVEGSPLHF
.,.,TRBV7-9,TRBJ1-5,TGTGCCAGCAGCTTAGGGACAGTTAGCAATCAGCCCCAGCATTTT,CASSLGTVSNQPQHF
.,.,TRBV6-5,TRBJ1-2,TGTGCCAGCCGGACAGCCTTTAACTATGGCTACACCTTC,CASRTAFNYGYTF
.,TRBD1,TRBV6-5,TRBJ1-3,TGTGCCAGCAGTCGGCAGGGGGTTGGAAACACCATATATTTT,CASSRQGVGNTIYF
.,TRBD2,TRBV11-3,TRBJ2-5,TGTGCCAGCAGCTCGGGACTAGCGGGGCGAGAGACCCAGTACTTC,CASSSGLAGRETQYF
.,.,TRBV15,TRBJ1-1,TGTGCCACCAGCAGAGATCTAGCCGGGAACACTGAAGCTTTCTTT,CATSRDLAGNTEAFF
.,TRBD1,TRBV6-1,TRBJ1-1,TGTGCCAGCAGTGGCTCGACAGGGTACGTGGGCACTGAAGCTTTCTTT,CASSGSTGYVGTEAFF
.,.,TRBV19,TRBJ1-5,TGTGCCAGTAGTATAGGGCGGGATCAGCCCCAGCATTTT,CASSIGRDQPQHF
.,.,TRBV19,TRBJ1-3,TGTGCCAGTATAGCCAGCCACTCTGGAAACACCATATATTTT,CASIASHSGNTIYF
.,TRBD1,TRBV3-1/TRBV3-2,TRBJ2-5,TGTGCCAGCAGTCGCACAGGGGGCTGGGAGACCCAGTACTTC,CASSRTGGWETQYF
.,TRBD1,TRBV6-2/TRBV6-3,TRBJ1-1,TGTGCCAGCAGTTTCGGGACAGGACGCCTTATGAACACTGAAGCTTTCTTT,CASSFGTGRLMNTEAFF
.,TRBD1,TRBV24-1,TRBJ1-4,TGTGCCACCAGTGACGCGGGACAGTCTGAAAAACTGTTTTTT,CATSDAGQSEKLFF
.,.,TRBV6-1,TRBJ1-6,TGTGCCAGCAGTGAAGGTATATGGCAGTTTAATTCACCCCTCCACTTT,CASSEGIWQFNSPLHF
.,TRBD1,TRBV5-1,TRBJ1-3,TGCGCCAGCAGCGGAACGACAGGGGGAACTGGAAACACCATATATTTT,CASSGTTGGTGNTIYF
once,.,TRBV5-6,TRBJ2-2,TGTGCCAGCAGCCGAGGGGGACGGGCGAGCACCGGGGAGCTGTTTTTT,CASSRGGRASTGELFF
.,TRBD1,TRBV5-6,TRBJ2-1,TGTGCCAGCAGCTCCCGGGACAGGGGATACAATGAGCAGTTCTTC,CASSSRDRGYNEQFF
.,.,TRBV5-4,TRBJ1-2,TGTGCCAGCAGCTTGGGAGGTGTAGGGGCCACGTCTCGCGGCTACACCTTC,CASSLGGVGATSRGYTF